Below, 24 T cell receptor beta chains from the same sample are listed, as sequenced in a study of blood T cell repertoires in COVID-19. The table came from immunoSEQ multiplex PCR; TCRdb's copy has only in-frame clones and leaves some out. The sample consists of about 230,000 clones, about 82% of them appearing once. Sequenced input: peripheral blood. The receptor set was obtained from a man aged 45-65 years with COVID-19, enrolled during active disease.

V usage is TRBV7-9 and J usage is TRBJ2-3; D might be TRBD1 (7 bases). This CDR3 is built from 16 residues. V was pared by 4 bases and J by 4 bases, with 18 bases between. Germline V gene data show CDR1 as SEHNR and CDR2 as FQNEAQ (reference sequence). The CDR3 DNA is TGTGCCAGCAGCTCCCCCAGGGGGGTGGTCGCAGATACGCAGTATTTT. This encodes CASSSPRGVVADTQYF.

This clone was observed once. V and J are TRBV15 and TRBJ1-5; D not certain. This CDR3 region has 15 residues. V gave up 0 bases and J gave up 0 bases, with 6 bases separating them. CDR1 LNHNV and CDR2 YYDKDF come from the germline V gene (reference sequence). The DNA of the CDR3 is TGTGCCACCAGCAGAGATGCCTATAGCAATCAGCCCCAGCATTTT. Translated, it gives CATSRDAYSNQPQHF.

The gene calls are TRBV7-9 and TRBJ1-4, with D possibly matching TRBD1 (5 bases). The CDR3 has 16 amino acids. Germline assignment: CDR1 SEHNR and CDR2 FQNEAQ (reference sequence). V lost 5 bases, J lost 7 bases, and 20 bases lay in between. The CDR3, as DNA: TGTGCCAGCAGCACCCAAAAATTCAGGGCCGGTGAAAAACTGTTTTTT. This translates into CASSTQKFRAGEKLFF.

V and J are TRBV7-8 and TRBJ1-1; the match to TRBD1 covers 9 bases. After removal of 6 bases from V and 6 bases from J, the junction contained 5 bases not matched to a gene. This CDR3 is 13 amino acids long. Germline loops: CDR1 SGHVS, CDR2 FQNEAQ. This CDR3 reads CASRLQGASEAFF. DNA of the CDR3: TGTGCCAGCAGGTTACAGGGGGCGTCTGAAGCTTTCTTT.

This clone occurred once. The chain recombines TRBV4-1 with TRBJ2-7; 10 bases are a match to TRBD1. The CDR3 sequence is 17 residues long. The V segment lost 4 bases and the J segment 1 base; nucleotides outside the gene matches: 10. CDR1 is MGHRA and CDR2 is YSYEKL in the germline V gene. The CDR3 coding sequence is TGCGCCAGCAGCCGCCCGATTGGACAGGGGGGATCCTACGAGCAGTACTTC. Encoded protein: CASSRPIGQGGSYEQYF.

The gene calls are TRBV15 and TRBJ2-2; a possible D gene is TRBD2 (6 bases). Germline CDR1 and CDR2: LNHNV and YYDKDF (reference sequence). Trimming removed 4 bases at V and 0 bases at J, with 9 bases between. The CDR3 loop spans 15 amino acids. CDR3 residues: CATSMGEANTGELFF. CDR3 sequence (DNA): TGTGCCACCAGCATGGGGGAGGCGAACACCGGGGAGCTGTTTTTT.

The CDR3 loop reads CASILNGGNTIYF. The CDR3 coding sequence is TGTGCCAGCATCCTCAATGGCGGAAACACCATATATTTT. The V gene is TRBV12-3 or TRBV12-4, the J gene TRBJ1-3, with no clear D. This CDR3 is 13 amino acids long. V was trimmed by 7 bases and J by 4 bases, leaving 11 bases between them.

The rearrangement joins TRBV7-3 to TRBJ2-3; possible D gene TRBD2, 7 bases. CDR1 SGHTA and CDR2 FQGTGA come from the germline V gene. The CDR3 has 15 residues. Between the trimmed V and J ends, which lost 1 base and 3 bases, there was a span of 11 bases. The CDR3 nucleotides read TGTGCCAGCAGCTTAAGCGGGGGCTTGACAGATACGCAGTATTTT. Protein: CASSLSGGLTDTQYF.

V gene TRBV10-1 combines with J gene TRBJ2-7; TRBD2 might be the D (6 bases). The germline V and J ends were trimmed by 2 bases and 7 bases, with 15 bases remaining between them. Germline CDR1 reads WNHNN; CDR2 reads SYGVQD (reference sequence). The CDR3 consists of 14 residues. The CDR3 is CASSEAGTGEEQYF. CDR3 nucleotide sequence: TGCGCCAGCAGTGAGGCCGGGACTGGGGAGGAGCAGTACTTC.

This clone was seen more than once but under ten times. The J gene is TRBJ1-5, the V gene TRBV28; D gene uncertain. V was trimmed by 5 bases and J by 6 bases, leaving 11 bases between them. Germline CDR1 reads MDHEN; CDR2 reads SYDVKM. This CDR3 comprises 13 residues. DNA for the CDR3: TGTGCCAGCAGTACCGACGGACTTCAGCCCCAGCATTTT. Residues: CASSTDGLQPQHF.

V gene TRBV5-1 combines with J gene TRBJ2-7; 8 nucleotides agree with TRBD1. The ends lost 0 bases at V and 3 bases at J; junction bases unmatched: 5. The CDR3 contains 15 residues. Germline CDR1 is SGHRS and CDR2 is YFSETQ. For the CDR3, the DNA is TGCGCCAGCAGCTTGGGACAGGGGTTTCTCTACGAGCAGTACTTC. It codes for CASSLGQGFLYEQYF.

The CDR3 sequence: CASSGEGATEAFF. For the CDR3, the DNA is TGTGCCAGCAGTGGGGAGGGAGCCACTGAAGCTTTCTTT. The rearrangement joins TRBV25-1 to TRBJ1-1, with D unresolved. Trimming left V 4 bases short and J 4 bases short, with 10 bases between. The germline gives CDR1 MGHDK, CDR2 SYGVNS. There are 13 residues in the CDR3.

This chain connects TRBV3-1 (or the pseudogene TRBV3-2) to TRBJ1-1, with D possibly TRBD1 on 5 matching bases. From germline, CDR1 is LGHDT and CDR2 YNNKEL (reference sequence). Between the trimmed V and J ends, which lost 1 base and 3 bases, there was a span of 9 bases. The CDR3 extends over 14 amino acids. The DNA of the CDR3 is TGTGCCAGCAGCCAAGTCGCGGGGGACACTGAAGCTTTCTTT. This sequence encodes CASSQVAGDTEAFF.

This chain links TRBV6-5 with TRBJ1-6; unclear D gene. The CDR3 has 14 residues. V lost 8 bases to trimming and J lost 6 bases, with 14 bases between them. CDR1 is MNHEY and CDR2 is SVGAGI in the germline V gene. This CDR3 reads CASAERQFNSPLHF. The CDR3, as DNA: TGTGCCAGCGCTGAGCGGCAGTTTAATTCACCCCTCCACTTT.

The chain carries TRBV7-3 and TRBJ2-2, with D uncertain. Per the germline V gene, CDR1 is SGHTA and CDR2 is FQGTGA. The CDR3 contains 15 residues. V was clipped by 6 bases and J by 0 bases, with 11 bases between them. Here the CDR3 reads CASRVGGSNTGELFF. Here the CDR3 DNA reads TGTGCCAGCAGAGTTGGCGGCTCGAACACCGGGGAGCTGTTTTTT.

This CDR3 is CASSPVRALGVEQYF. DNA for the CDR3: TGTGCCAGCTCACCGGTGAGGGCCCTTGGTGTGGAGCAGTACTTC. V is TRBV18 and J is TRBJ2-7, with TRBD2 as a possible D gene (5 bases). Trimming shortened V by 3 bases and J by 7 bases, and 19 bases separated the two germline ends. Germline CDR1 reads KGHSH; CDR2 reads LQKENI. This CDR3 is built from 15 residues.

The chain joins TRBV14 to TRBJ1-2; 9 positions match TRBD1. Trimming at V came to 4 bases and at J to 6 bases, leaving 9 bases not matched to a gene. The CDR3 totals 15 residues. Germline V gene sequence: CDR1 SGHDN, CDR2 FVKESK. The CDR3 bases are TGTGCCAGCAGCCCCAGGGACAGGGAGTATCATGGCTACACCTTC. Translating it yields CASSPRDREYHGYTF.

The chain uses TRBV7-8 and TRBJ1-1; the match to TRBD1 covers 9 bases. This CDR3 spans 12 amino acids. V trimming: 3 bases; J trimming: 10 bases; junction bases outside the gene matches: 3. Germline assignment: CDR1 SGHVS and CDR2 FQNEAQ. The CDR3 region is CASSFPGQGAFF. CDR3 sequence (DNA): TGTGCCAGCAGCTTTCCGGGACAGGGAGCTTTCTTT. Looking up the rest from reference TRBV7-8 and TRBJ1-1 gives the full variable domain: GAGVSQSPRYKVAKRGQDVALRCDPISGHVSLFWYQQALGQGPEFLTYFQNEAQLDKSGLPSDRFFAERPEGSVSTLKIQRTQQEDSAVYLCASSFPGQGAFFGQGTRLTVV.

The chain links TRBV10-1 to TRBJ2-2; 7 bases map to TRBD1. Germline trimming cut 6 bases from V and 6 bases from J; bases unmatched to any gene: 4. The CDR3 is 13 residues long. From germline, CDR1 is WNHNN and CDR2 SYGVQD (reference sequence). CDR3 loop: CASSPTGPGELFF. CDR3 DNA: TGCGCCAGCAGCCCGACAGGGCCCGGGGAGCTGTTTTTT.

This chain links TRBV3-1 (or the pseudogene TRBV3-2) with TRBJ2-1; 14 nucleotides match TRBD2. Losses at the gene ends were 3 bases for V and 5 bases for J; bases not matched to a gene: 6. CDR1 is LGHDT, CDR2 YNNKEL, per germline (reference sequence). The CDR3 consists of 17 residues. The CDR3 nucleotides read TGTGCCAGCAGCCATGGACTAGCGGGGGGAACCCACAATGAGCAGTTCTTC. As protein: CASSHGLAGGTHNEQFF.

This chain uses TRBV24-1 with TRBJ2-1, with 7 bases matching TRBD2. The CDR3 consists of 15 residues. Germline trimming cut 3 bases from V and 2 bases from J; bases unmatched to any gene: 3. Germline CDR1 and CDR2: KGHDR and SFDVKD. CDR3 region: CATSDRGLAYNEQFF. CDR3 bases: TGTGCCACCAGTGATCGTGGACTAGCCTACAATGAGCAGTTCTTC.

The chain joins TRBV19 to TRBJ2-3, with TRBD1 matching over 12 bases. V was pared by 9 bases and J by 4 bases, with 5 bases of the junction left unmatched. Germline CDR1 is LNHDA and CDR2 is SQIVND (reference sequence). The CDR3 consists of 14 residues. The CDR3 region has the DNA TGTGCCAGCCGGGACAGGGGGCACTCAGATACGCAGTATTTT. It is translated as CASRDRGHSDTQYF. The whole variable domain, remainder taken from reference TRBV19 and TRBJ2-3, is DGGITQSPKYLFRKEGQNVTLSCEQNLNHDAMYWYRQDPGQGLRLIYYSQIVNDFQKGDIAEGYSVSREKKESFPLTVTSAQKNPTAFYLCASRDRGHSDTQYFGPGTRLTVL.

This clone has just one count. The chain recombines TRBV14 with TRBJ2-4; 7 nucleotides line up with TRBD1. J was trimmed by 4 bases and V by 2 bases; bases with no gene match: 11. Germline V gene data show CDR1 as SGHDN and CDR2 as FVKESK. The CDR3 has 17 residues. As DNA, the CDR3 is TGTGCCAGCAGCCAAAGGCCCCCCGAGGGGGCAAAAAACATTCAGTACTTC. Its translation is CASSQRPPEGAKNIQYF.

The J gene is TRBJ1-1, the V gene TRBV7-2, with 7 positions matching TRBD1. The CDR3 contains 14 residues. V trimming: 5 bases; J trimming: 4 bases; junction bases outside the gene matches: 7. From germline, CDR1 is SGHTA and CDR2 FQGNSA. The CDR3 region is CASSVQGLRTEAFF. CDR3 in DNA: TGTGCCAGCAGCGTACAGGGGCTACGCACTGAAGCTTTCTTT.